Listed here are 19 T cell receptor beta chains from one sample, sequenced in a study of CD8+CD57+ T cells in acquired aplastic anemia. Patients picked for sequencing had shown CD8+CD57+ cell expansion detected by flow cytometry. Genomic DNA templated the TCR beta VDJ and CDR3 profiling. One entry per CDR3 protein, called by TCRdb with MiXCR from the reads. The data show over 150,000 distinct CDR3 sequences, 48% seen once. Material for sequencing was sorted CD4+, CD8+, or CD8+CD57+ T cells (not recorded which) from PBMCs. The receptors originated from a human donor with aplastic anemia.

The V and J genes are TRBV15 and TRBJ1-6; D gene uncertain. Germline lookup yields CDR1 LNHNV and CDR2 YYDKDF (reference sequence). The CDR3 runs 17 residues. V was pared by 1 base and J by 7 bases, with 17 bases between. The CDR3 region is CATSRVTRALYNSPLHF. The CDR3 coding sequence is TGTGCCACCAGCAGAGTAACGAGAGCCCTTTACAATTCACCCCTCCACTTT.

The J gene is TRBJ2-3, the V gene TRBV24-1, with 13 bases identical to TRBD2. CDR1 and CDR2 (germline): KGHDR, SFDVKD. The CDR3 sequence is 17 residues long. V lost 1 base to trimming and J lost 5 bases; unmatched junction nucleotides: 5. As DNA, the CDR3 is TGTGCCACCAGTGATTTTCGTGGGACTAGCGGGATAGATACGCAGTATTTT. Its translation: CATSDFRGTSGIDTQYF.

The chain has TRBV9 and TRBJ1-1; D not certain. Germline CDR1 and CDR2: SGDLS and YYNGEE. This CDR3 spans 15 amino acids. V was pared by 0 bases and J by 0 bases, with 9 bases between. As DNA, the CDR3 is TGTGCCAGCAGCGTAGCGGGAGGGTTGAACACTGAAGCTTTCTTT. Encoded protein: CASSVAGGLNTEAFF.

Notes on this clonotype: One end of the junction does not line up with germline, which may come from a read error. The chain carries TRBV2 and TRBJ2-3; possibly TRBD1 or TRBD2 for D (6 bases each). Germline values: CDR1 SNHLY, CDR2 FYNNEI. CDR3 length: 16 amino acids. In DNA, the CDR3 is TGCGCCAGCAGTGAGTCTTGGGGGGCTCTTCGAGATACGCAGTATTTT. Translating gives CASSESWGALRDTQYF.

This clonotype was counted many times. The genes are TRBV24-1 and TRBJ2-1; D is possibly TRBD1 or TRBD2 (5 bases each). The CDR3 loop spans 16 amino acids. V was trimmed by 7 bases and J by 4 bases, leaving 19 bases between them. Germline V gives CDR1 KGHDR, CDR2 SFDVKD. The CDR3 reads CATSKKGAGIYNEQFF. The CDR3 coding sequence is TGTGCCACCAGCAAGAAAGGGGCGGGCATTTACAATGAGCAGTTCTTC.

The V gene is TRBV20-1, the J gene TRBJ2-7, with D possibly matching TRBD2 (6 bases). The CDR3 has 15 residues. V shed 5 bases and J shed 9 bases, with 26 bases lying between them. The germline V gene has CDR1 DFQATT and CDR2 SNEGSKA (reference sequence). In DNA, the CDR3 is TGCAGTGCTCGCCCTCCAGGCGGGGTCTTAGGGCGGCAGTACTTC. It specifies CSARPPGGVLGRQYF.

This chain connects TRBV24-1 to TRBJ1-2; TRBD1 might be the D (5 bases). The germline gives CDR1 KGHDR, CDR2 SFDVKD. The CDR3 has 13 amino acids. The V gene lost 3 bases and the J gene lost 4 bases, with 8 bases spanning the gap. The CDR3 DNA is TGTGCCACCAGTGATAGGGGATTCTATGGCTACACCTTC. Amino acids: CATSDRGFYGYTF.

This clonotype has just a few counts. This rearrangement joins TRBV24-1 to TRBJ1-6, with 7 bases matching TRBD1. The CDR3 runs 13 residues. Germline CDR1 reads KGHDR; CDR2 reads SFDVKD. After removal of 9 bases from V and 7 bases from J, the junction contained 5 bases not matched to a gene. The CDR3 DNA follows: TGTGCCACCCAAGGACAGGTCAATTCACCCCTCCACTTT. Encoded protein: CATQGQVNSPLHF.

This chain links TRBV29-1 with TRBJ2-1; D not resolved. The germline V gene encodes CDR1 SQVTM and CDR2 ANQGSEA. V dropped 4 bases and J dropped 6 bases, with 13 bases sitting between them. The CDR3 is made up of 13 amino acids. CDR3 residues: CSVGRPAINEQFF. The CDR3 DNA reads TGCAGCGTTGGAAGGCCCGCGATCAATGAGCAGTTCTTC.

Turning to this clonotype: At one boundary the junction diverges from the germline segment, which might be a read error. The chain is built from TRBV20-1 and TRBJ1-6; perhaps TRBD1 as D (6 bases). Germline V gives CDR1 DFQATT, CDR2 SNEGSKA (reference sequence). The CDR3 spans 15 residues. The CDR3 protein is CSARQGSSYNSPLHF. The CDR3, as DNA: TGCAGTGCTAGGCAGGGGAGCTCCTATAATTCACCCCTCCACTTC.

The chain has TRBV20-1 and TRBJ2-3; 14 nucleotides agree with TRBD2. The CDR3 runs to 19 residues. V gave up 2 bases and J gave up 1 base; unmatched junction bases: 11. Germline CDR1 is DFQATT and CDR2 is SNEGSKA (reference sequence). CDR3 sequence (DNA): TGCAGTGCTAGACCCCGACTAGCGGGGGGGCCGGTGGGCACAGATACGCAGTATTTT. Translating it yields CSARPRLAGGPVGTDTQYF.

In this sample, this clonotype turned up a few times. The V and J genes are TRBV15 and TRBJ2-3; 7 nucleotides align to TRBD1. Germline CDR1 reads LNHNV; CDR2 reads YYDKDF (reference sequence). The V and J ends lost 3 bases and 1 base, in that order; junction bases with no gene match: 7. The CDR3 runs to 16 residues. CDR3 bases: TGTGCCACCAGCAGCAACAGGGGTAGTGGCACAGATACGCAGTATTTT. Its protein is CATSSNRGSGTDTQYF.

This clonotype was seen just once. The rearrangement uses TRBV12-3 or TRBV12-4 and TRBJ1-6, with no clear D. With 1 base removed from V and 8 bases from J, the gap between germline ends came to 9 bases. The CDR3 totals 14 residues. CDR3 DNA: TGTGCCAGCAGTTTAGGGGTGAGAGATTCACCCCTCCACTTT. It encodes CASSLGVRDSPLHF.

The chain employs TRBV6-1 and TRBJ2-6; the D gene is possibly TRBD2 (6 bases). The V gene lost 7 bases and the J gene lost 4 bases, with 11 bases spanning the gap. The CDR3 extends over 14 amino acids. CDR1 and CDR2 (germline): MNHNS, SASEGT. The DNA for the CDR3 is TGTGCCAGCAAGGAGGGCCGCGGGGCCAACGTCCTGACTTTC. Amino acids: CASKEGRGANVLTF.

This chain connects TRBV12-3 or TRBV12-4 to TRBJ2-1; D gene uncertain. The CDR3 runs to 13 residues. V was pared by 2 bases and J by 7 bases, with 9 bases between. The CDR3 nucleotides read TGTGCCAGCAGTTTAAACAGATGGAATGAGCAGTTCTTC. This encodes CASSLNRWNEQFF.

The chain couples TRBV24-1 to TRBJ2-6, with a possible D match to TRBD1 (5 bases). The V gene lost 3 bases and the J gene lost 1 base, with 6 bases spanning the gap. There are 15 residues in the CDR3. Germline-derived CDR1 and CDR2 are KGHDR and SFDVKD. The CDR3 nucleotides read TGTGCCACCAGTGATCCAGGGTCTGGGGCCAACGTCCTGACTTTC. Protein product: CATSDPGSGANVLTF.

The chain carries TRBV24-1 and TRBJ2-3, with 8 bases that match TRBD1. CDR1 KGHDR and CDR2 SFDVKD come from the germline V gene. V dropped 4 bases and J dropped 11; count of bases not matched to a gene: 10. The CDR3 totals 14 residues. CDR3: CATSDQRTGPQQYF. DNA of the CDR3: TGTGCCACCAGTGACCAAAGGACAGGGCCCCAGCAGTATTTT.

In DNA form, the CDR3 reads TGCGCCAGCAGCCCCCGCGGTGCCGGAGGAGTCAATGAGCAGTTCTTC. This sequence encodes CASSPRGAGGVNEQFF. The genes are TRBV5-1 and TRBJ2-5, with D tentatively TRBD2 (5 bases). The DNA matches TRBJ2-1 better at its end, which makes the J call doubtful. The CDR3 totals 16 residues. CDR1 is SGHRS, CDR2 YFSETQ, per germline.

Ten or more counts support this clonotype. The chain combines TRBV9 with TRBJ2-7, with 9 nucleotides matching TRBD2. Trimming removed 3 bases from V and 6 bases from J; junction bases left unmatched: 10. The CDR3 totals 15 residues. Germline V gives CDR1 SGDLS, CDR2 YYNGEE. CDR3 in DNA: TGTGCCAGCAGCGCCCAGGCGGCTAGCGGGACCGAGCAGTACTTC. This translates into CASSAQAASGTEQYF.